This T cell receptor (beta chain) appears in the sequencing data of a study of CD8 T cells in ankylosing spondylitis. TCRdb recomputed calls from the 5' RACE reads with MiXCR, one row per CDR3 protein. The top ten hold just over 1% of the sample, which has about 440,000 distinct CDR3 sequences, roughly 17% seen once. About this clonotype itself: No antigen is known for it.

CDR1 ENHRY and CDR2 SYGVKD come from the germline V gene. V was trimmed by 6 bases and J by 5 bases, leaving 16 bases between them. The CDR3 runs 14 residues. Study-wide findings and caveats: There was a TCR beta motif, made of several highly homologous variants, that appeared characteristic of ankylosing spondylitis blood. Relatively rare in peripheral blood, disease-linked clones were also CD8+. Previously reported in reactive arthritis synovial fluid and blood were some of the motif variants.

This clonotype was obtained from a male donor with ankylosing spondylitis. The chain links TRBV10-3 to TRBJ1-2, with a tentative D call TRBD1 (5 bases). The specimen was blood, either unsorted or a sorted T cell fraction (not recorded which). This CDR3 is CAIRNPGTSYGYTF. CDR3 DNA sequence: TGTGCCATCAGAAATCCCGGGACGAGTTATGGCTACACCTTC.